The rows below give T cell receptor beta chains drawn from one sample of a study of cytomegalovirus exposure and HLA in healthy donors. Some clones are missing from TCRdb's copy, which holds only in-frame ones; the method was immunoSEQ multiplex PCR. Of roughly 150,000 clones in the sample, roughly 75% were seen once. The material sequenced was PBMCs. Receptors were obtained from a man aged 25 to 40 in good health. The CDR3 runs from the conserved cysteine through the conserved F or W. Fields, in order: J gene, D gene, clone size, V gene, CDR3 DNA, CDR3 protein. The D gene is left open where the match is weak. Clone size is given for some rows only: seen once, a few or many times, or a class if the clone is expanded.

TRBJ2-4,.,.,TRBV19,TGTGCCAGTAGTATAGTCGGCAGGCCGGAGGACATTCAGTACTTC,CASSIVGRPEDIQYF
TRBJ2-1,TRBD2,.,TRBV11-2,TGTGCCAGCAGCACACTAGCGGGAGGCAACAATGAGCAGTTCTTC,CASSTLAGGNNEQFF
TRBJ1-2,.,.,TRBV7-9,TGTTCCAGCAGCTTAGCGGAAGGGGGGGATGGCTACACCTTC,CSSSLAEGGDGYTF
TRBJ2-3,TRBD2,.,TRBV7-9,TGTGCCAGCAGCTTAACTAGCGGGAGAAGGGATACGCAGTATTTT,CASSLTSGRRDTQYF
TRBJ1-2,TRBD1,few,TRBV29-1,TGCAGCGCCAAGACAGGGGGCGATTATGGCTATGGCTACACCTTC,CSAKTGGDYGYGYTF
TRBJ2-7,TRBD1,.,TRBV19,TGTGCCAGTAGTAAGGACAGGGGCTACGAGCAGTACTTC,CASSKDRGYEQYF
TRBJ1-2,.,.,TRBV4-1,TGCGCCAGCAGCCAAGCGGGAGGACGGCGGGATGGCTACACCTTC,CASSQAGGRRDGYTF
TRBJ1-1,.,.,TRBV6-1,TGTGCCAGCAGTGTTTCCGGGACATTGAACACTGAAGCTTTCTTT,CASSVSGTLNTEAFF
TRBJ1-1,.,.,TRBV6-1,TGTGCCAGCAGCCTACAGGTTCAAACTGAAGCTTTCTTT,CASSLQVQTEAFF
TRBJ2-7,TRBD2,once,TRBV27,TGTGCCAGCAGTTACCGGACTAGCGGGAGCCCCTACGAGCAGTACTTC,CASSYRTSGSPYEQYF
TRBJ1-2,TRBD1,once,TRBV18,TGTGCCAGCTCACCTCAACAGGGGTATTCCTATGGCTACACCTTC,CASSPQQGYSYGYTF
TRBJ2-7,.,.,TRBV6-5,TGCGCCAGCAGTTTCGAGGGAACCTACGAGCAGTACTTC,CASSFEGTYEQYF
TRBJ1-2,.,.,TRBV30,TGTGCCTGGAGTGTACTCCTTAGAGGTGGCGACTATGGCTACACCTTC,CAWSVLLRGGDYGYTF
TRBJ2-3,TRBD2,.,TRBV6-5,TGTGCCAGCACTCAAAGCGGGAGAAACACAGATACGCAGTATTTT,CASTQSGRNTDTQYF
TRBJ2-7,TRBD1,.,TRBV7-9,TGTGCCACCGGGACAGGAGGGACCTACGAGCAGTACTTC,CATGTGGTYEQYF
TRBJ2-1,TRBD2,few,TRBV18,TGTGCCAGCTCACCACTGGCGGGAGGGCCCCACAATGAGCAGTTCTTC,CASSPLAGGPHNEQFF
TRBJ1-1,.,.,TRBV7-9,TGTTCCAGCACCCAAGTGGGCGGGGGGGCTTTCTTT,CSSTQVGGGAFF
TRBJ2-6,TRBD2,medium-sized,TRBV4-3,TGCGCCAGCGGCCTAGCGGGAGCGTCTGGGGCCAACGTCCTGACTTTC,CASGLAGASGANVLTF
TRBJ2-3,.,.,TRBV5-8,TGTGCCAGCAGCTTGGGGGCCACAGATACGCAGTATTTT,CASSLGATDTQYF
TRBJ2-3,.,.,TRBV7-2,TGTGCCAGCAGCTTTCGTCGCCAGGCGGGTTTCACAGATACGCAGTATTTT,CASSFRRQAGFTDTQYF
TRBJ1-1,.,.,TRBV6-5,TGTGCCAGCAGTGACAACATGAACACTGAAGCTTTCTTT,CASSDNMNTEAFF
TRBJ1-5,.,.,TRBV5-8,TGTGCCAGCAGCCTCGGGGGAACAGGAATCCCAGGCAATCAGCCCCAGCATTTT,CASSLGGTGIPGNQPQHF
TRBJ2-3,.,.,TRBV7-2,TGTGCCAGCAGCTCTCGGTCAAAACCAGATACGCAGTATTTT,CASSSRSKPDTQYF
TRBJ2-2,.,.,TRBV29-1,TGCAGCGTTGTGCCTGACAGGGAGGAATACACCGGGGAGCTGTTTTTT,CSVVPDREEYTGELFF
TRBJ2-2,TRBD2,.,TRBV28,TGTGCCAGCAGCCCCGGGACTAGCGGGAGGGCAGGCGGGGAGCTGTTTTTT,CASSPGTSGRAGGELFF
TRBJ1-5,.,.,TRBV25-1,TGTGCCAGCAGTGGAGGACAGACCAACACACTTAGCAATCAGCCCCAGCATTTT,CASSGGQTNTLSNQPQHF
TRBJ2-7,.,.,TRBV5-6,TGTGCCAGCAGCTCACCCCCCAGGGGTGGGGAGCAGTACTTC,CASSSPPRGGEQYF
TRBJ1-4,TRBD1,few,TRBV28,TGTGCCAGCAGTTTACTGTACAGGGGCCGGACCAATGAAAAACTGTTTTTT,CASSLLYRGRTNEKLFF
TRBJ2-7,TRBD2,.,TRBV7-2,TGTGCCAGCAGCCACCGACAGGCTAGCGGGGCAGAGCAGTACTTC,CASSHRQASGAEQYF
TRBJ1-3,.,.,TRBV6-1,TGTGCCAGCAGTGATTACACCTCAGGGGACACCATATATTTT,CASSDYTSGDTIYF
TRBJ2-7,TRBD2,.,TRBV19,TGTGCCAGTAGTCCCTTAGCGGGAGGCCCCTCCGAGCAGTACTTC,CASSPLAGGPSEQYF
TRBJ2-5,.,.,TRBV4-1,TGCGCCAGCAGCCAAGATAGCGAGACCCAGTACTTC,CASSQDSETQYF
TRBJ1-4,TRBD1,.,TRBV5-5,TGTGCCAGCAGCTTGGAAGGACAGGGCGAGGGAAAACTGTTTTTT,CASSLEGQGEGKLFF
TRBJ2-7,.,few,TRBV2,TGTGCCAGCAGTGAGAACCTACTATACGAGCAGTACTTC,CASSENLLYEQYF
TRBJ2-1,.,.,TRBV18,TGTGCCAGCTCACATCGGGACTTCCACAATGAGCAGTTCTTC,CASSHRDFHNEQFF
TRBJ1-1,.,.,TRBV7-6,TGTGCCAGCAGCCAGGGGTGGTCTGAAGCTTTCTTT,CASSQGWSEAFF
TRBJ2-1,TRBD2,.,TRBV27,TGTGCCAGCAGTCTGTACTCGACTAGCGGGAGTCCCAATGAGCAGTTCTTC,CASSLYSTSGSPNEQFF
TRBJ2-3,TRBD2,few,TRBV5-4,TGTGCCAGCAGCAAAACTAGCGCTCCAGATACGCAGTATTTT,CASSKTSAPDTQYF
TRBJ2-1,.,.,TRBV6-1,TGTGCCAGCAGTTTAGTTGGCGGCCCGGTCGGTGAGCAGTTCTTC,CASSLVGGPVGEQFF
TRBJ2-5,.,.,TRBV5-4,TGTGCCAGCAGCTTGCAAGGACAGAAGACCCAGTACTTC,CASSLQGQKTQYF
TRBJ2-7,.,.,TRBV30,TGTGCCTGGAGTGTATGGCCCAGGGGTACCTACGAGCAGTACTTC,CAWSVWPRGTYEQYF
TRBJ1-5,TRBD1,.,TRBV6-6,TGTGCCAGCAGTTACGAGGGGGCGGCGTATCAGCCCCAGCATTTT,CASSYEGAAYQPQHF
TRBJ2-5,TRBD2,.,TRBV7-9,TGTGCCAGCAGCCCGGGACTAGCGGGAGTAGGAGAAGAGACCCAGTACTTC,CASSPGLAGVGEETQYF
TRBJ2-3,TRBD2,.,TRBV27,TGTGCCAGTAGACGGGGAGGGGCGGGCACAGATACGCAGTATTTT,CASRRGGAGTDTQYF
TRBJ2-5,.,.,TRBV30,TGTGCCTGGAGTGTCCGGGTTAGAGAGACCCAGTACTTC,CAWSVRVRETQYF
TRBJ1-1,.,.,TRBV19,TGTGCCAGTAGTATTCCAAGACGGGGGAGCACTGAAGCTTTCTTT,CASSIPRRGSTEAFF
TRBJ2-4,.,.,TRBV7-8,TGTGCCAGCAGCAGTCTAACCCGCCTAGCCAAAAACATTCAGTACTTC,CASSSLTRLAKNIQYF
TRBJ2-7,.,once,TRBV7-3,TGTGCCAGCAGCCTAAACGGTAGTCCCTACGAGCAGTACTTC,CASSLNGSPYEQYF
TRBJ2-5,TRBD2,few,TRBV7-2,TGTGCCAGCAGCTTAGGGGGACGGGGGGAAGAGACCCAGTACTTC,CASSLGGRGEETQYF
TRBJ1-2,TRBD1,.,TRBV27,TGTGCCAGCAGTTTCGGGACAGGGTATGGCTACACCTTC,CASSFGTGYGYTF
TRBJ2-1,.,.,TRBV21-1,TGTGCCAGCAGCAAAGCGCTGGGGGGGAGCGGGGCTCTCATCTACAATGAGCAGTTCTTC,CASSKALGGSGALIYNEQFF
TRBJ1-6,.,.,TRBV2,TGTGCCAGCAGGAGGGAGGGAGGCTTTAATTCACCCCTCCACTTT,CASRREGGFNSPLHF